The T cell receptor (beta chain) described here comes from a study of shared clonotypes between healthy human individuals. Across several immunoSEQ plates, the genomic DNA of each subset was split evenly. Using about 220 ng DNA, tens of thousands of T cell genomes, the sorted-subset replicate PCRs were run. In the authors' methods: Junction-only sequences without quality scores were provided by ImmunoSEQ, so filtering was different. The protocol was immunoSEQ multiplex PCR, while the TCRdb copy is restricted to in-frame clones and leaves out a portion. That table is the source of V, J and clone size, and D and trimming were worked out from the DNA. The table lists roughly 300,000 clones, around 86% of them singletons. V shed 6 bases and J shed 3 bases, with 15 bases lying between them. Germline loops: CDR1 SGHTA, CDR2 FQGNSA. This CDR3 is 14 amino acids long.

The sample was memory CD8+ T cells sorted from blood. Subset defined: CD45RO+ cells pooled with CCR7-negative TemRA cells. The origin of this receptor is a man between 18 and 35 years old in good health. The V and J genes are TRBV7-2 and TRBJ2-7; D perhaps matches TRBD1 (6 bases). The CDR3 spells CASSGWQGYYEQYF. CDR3 sequence (DNA): TGTGCCAGCAGTGGTTGGCAGGGGTACTACGAGCAGTACTTC.